Presented here are 25 T cell receptor beta chains from one specimen sequenced in a study of human T cells and chemical hapten exposure. The time point was: pre-sensitization, week 0. This sample's treatment: therapeutic diphenylcyclopropenone sensitization with weekly scalp DPC. TCRdb re-called the RACE reads with MiXCR, one entry per CDR3 protein. The sample gives approximately 57,000 distinct CDR3 sequences, approximately 10% of which show up once; 9.6% is in the top ten. The sample here was whole blood, taken in connection with sensitization to the hapten diphenylcyclopropenone (DPC). The source of these receptors is a man in his forties or fifties with alopecia areata. Some clones in this sample may be carry-over from other donors' samples.

This clonotype was seen repeatedly, ten times or more. This sequence joins TRBV12-3 or TRBV12-4 and TRBJ2-1; D remains ambiguous. Trimming removed 2 bases at V and 9 bases at J, with 8 bases between. This CDR3 has 12 residues. CDR3 loop: CASSLIETEQFF. CDR3 DNA: TGTGCCAGCAGTTTAATCGAAACTGAGCAGTTCTTC.

The chain carries TRBV3-1 and TRBJ2-5, with 12 bases identical to TRBD2. The CDR3 has 17 amino acids. Germline loops: CDR1 LGHDT, CDR2 YNNKEL (reference sequence). The J segment lost 3 bases and the V segment lost 0 bases, leaving 5 bases of the junction unmatched. CDR3: CASSQETSGRGEETQYF. The CDR3 DNA reads as TGTGCCAGCAGCCAAGAGACTAGCGGGAGAGGAGAAGAGACCCAGTACTTC.

This clonotype was observed a handful of times. The chain uses TRBV11-3 and TRBJ2-7; D uncertain. This CDR3 spans 13 amino acids. Trimming took 5 bases from V and 6 from J, leaving 14 bases between them. CDR1 and CDR2 (germline): SGHNT, YENEEA. The CDR3 region is CASSQTALTEQYF. CDR3 sequence (DNA): TGTGCCAGCAGCCAGACGGCCCTTACCGAGCAGTACTTC.

This clonotype occurred many times. V and J are TRBV5-4 and TRBJ2-5; TRBD1 might be the D (6 bases). The CDR3 loop spans 15 amino acids. The germline V gene has CDR1 SGHNT and CDR2 YYREEE (reference sequence). V lost 0 bases, J lost 4 bases, and 13 bases lay in between. The CDR3: CASSLVGAGGETQYF. DNA of the CDR3: TGTGCCAGCAGCTTGGTGGGGGCAGGAGGAGAGACCCAGTACTTC. The whole variable domain, filled in from reference TRBV5-4 and TRBJ2-5, reads ETGVTQSPTHLIKTRGQQVTLRCSSQSGHNTVSWYQQALGQGPQFIFQYYREEENGRGNFPPRFSGLQFPNYSSELNVNALELDDSALYLCASSLVGAGGETQYFGPGTRLLVL.

This clonotype was counted at least ten times. The rearrangement joins TRBV7-9 to TRBJ2-1; TRBD1 or TRBD2 may be the D gene (5 bases each). Per germline, CDR1 SEHNR and CDR2 FQNEAQ (reference sequence). The germline V and J ends were trimmed by 0 bases and 4 bases, with 7 bases remaining between them. The CDR3 has 14 residues. The chain's CDR3 is CASSLAGAYNEQFF. The CDR3 nucleotides read TGTGCCAGCAGCTTAGCCGGGGCTTACAATGAGCAGTTCTTC.

There are many counts of this clonotype. The rearrangement uses TRBV7-6 and TRBJ2-3; D possibly matches TRBD1 or TRBD2 (5 bases each). CDR3 length equals 14 residues. V lost 2 bases and J 4 bases, leaving 10 bases between the germline ends. Germline loops: CDR1 SGHVS, CDR2 FNYEAQ. The CDR3 nucleotides are TGTGCCAGCAGCTTACTCAGGGACGCAGATACGCAGTATTTT. It codes for CASSLLRDADTQYF.

There are many counts of this clonotype. DNA for the CDR3: TGTGCCAGCAGCTTGGTCGGAGTGAACATTCAGTACTTC. It yields the protein CASSLVGVNIQYF. V and J are TRBV5-6 and TRBJ2-4; D is unresolved. The CDR3 is 13 residues long. Germline V gene data show CDR1 as SGHDT and CDR2 as YYEEEE. V was pared by 0 bases and J by 7 bases, with 8 bases between.

This chain uses TRBV7-9 with TRBJ2-5; 8 bases line up with TRBD1. After removal of 3 bases from V and 0 bases from J, the junction contained 3 bases not matched to a gene. This CDR3 is 15 amino acids long. Germline assignment: CDR1 SEHNR and CDR2 FQNEAQ (reference sequence). This CDR3 reads CASSFVRGHQETQYF. CDR3 nucleotides: TGTGCCAGCAGCTTCGTCAGGGGGCACCAAGAGACCCAGTACTTC.

Ten or more counts support this clonotype. The chain joins TRBV28 to TRBJ1-2; unclear D gene. V was clipped by 4 bases and J by 4 bases, with 7 bases between them. Germline V gene sequence: CDR1 MDHEN, CDR2 SYDVKM. CDR3 length: 12 residues. The CDR3 region is CASSSGSYGYTF. The CDR3, as DNA: TGTGCCAGCAGTTCCGGCTCCTATGGCTACACCTTC.

Many counts were recorded for this clonotype. The chain carries TRBV6-1 and TRBJ2-2; TRBD1 agrees at 10 bases. Germline V gene sequence: CDR1 MNHNS, CDR2 SASEGT. Trimming cost V 4 bases and J 4 bases; bases outside gene matches: 0. This CDR3 is built from 14 residues. CDR3 amino acids: CASSGQGATGELFF. In nucleotides, the CDR3 is TGTGCCAGCAGTGGACAGGGGGCCACCGGGGAGCTGTTTTTT.

This clonotype was counted ten times or more. The rearrangement links TRBV20-1 to TRBJ1-2; D is unclear. CDR3 length: 13 residues. The V gene's germline CDR1 is DFQATT and CDR2 SNEGSKA (reference sequence). V was shortened by 6 bases and J by 0 bases, with 11 bases between the two germline ends. The CDR3 nucleotides are TGCAGTGCCCTAACCGGGTCTAACTATGGCTACACCTTC. Translated: CSALTGSNYGYTF.

This sequence joins TRBV7-9 and TRBJ2-1; D may match TRBD1 or TRBD2 (5 bases each). Trimming took 2 bases from V and 2 from J, leaving 10 bases between them. Germline V gene lookup returns CDR1 SEHNR and CDR2 FQNEAQ (reference sequence). This CDR3 is built from 15 residues. This CDR3 reads CASSLIGGAYNEQFF. The CDR3 nucleotides read TGTGCCAGCAGCTTAATTGGGGGAGCCTACAATGAGCAGTTCTTC.

A word on this clonotype: This may be a read error, as it is one base from a much larger clone. CDR3 bases: TGCGCCAGCAGTGAGGATCTGGGGACAGGGACGTCCGACGAGCAGTACTTC. The encoded protein is CASSEDLGTGTSDEQYF. The chain joins TRBV10-1 to TRBJ2-7, with 9 bases aligning to TRBD1. The V gene end was trimmed by 2 bases and the J gene end by 5 bases; junction bases not matched to a gene: 13. The CDR3 sequence is 17 residues long. Germline V lookup: CDR1 WNHNN, CDR2 SYGVQD (reference sequence).

This clonotype was counted many times. This rearrangement joins TRBV28 to TRBJ2-7; 7 positions agree with TRBD2. The CDR3 spans 13 residues. The V segment lost 3 bases and the J segment 9 bases; nucleotides outside the gene matches: 8. Germline V gene lookup returns CDR1 MDHEN and CDR2 SYDVKM. CDR3 sequence: CASSLGGAFGQYF. The CDR3, as DNA: TGTGCCAGCAGTTTGGGAGGGGCGTTCGGGCAGTACTTC.

This clonotype appeared many times. This rearrangement joins TRBV4-2 to TRBJ2-3, with 7 bases fitting TRBD1. V dropped 0 bases and J dropped 2; count of bases not matched to a gene: 5. Germline V gene lookup returns CDR1 LGHNA and CDR2 YNFKEQ. The CDR3 is 16 residues long. As DNA, the CDR3 is TGTGCCAGCAGCCAAGAAGACAGGGAACCCACAGATACGCAGTATTTT. Its translation: CASSQEDREPTDTQYF.

CDR3 loop: CASSFRTGNDEQYF. CDR3 in DNA: TGTGCCAGCAGCTTCAGGACAGGGAACGACGAGCAGTACTTC. The rearrangement links TRBV7-9 to TRBJ2-7; 8 nucleotides line up with TRBD1. CDR1 and CDR2 (germline): SEHNR, FQNEAQ (reference sequence). Trimming removed 3 bases from V and 5 bases from J; junction bases left unmatched: 6. This CDR3 is built from 14 residues.

The rearrangement links TRBV28 to TRBJ2-2; the D call may be TRBD1 or TRBD2 (6 bases each). This CDR3 has 14 residues. Deletions cut 5 bases from V and 3 bases from J, with 10 bases between. Germline V gene lookup returns CDR1 MDHEN and CDR2 SYDVKM. The CDR3 region has the DNA TGTGCCAGCAGTCCAGGGGACTACACCGGGGAGCTGTTTTTT. It translates to CASSPGDYTGELFF.

This clonotype was seen more than once but under ten times. The chain links TRBV28 to TRBJ2-1; TRBD2 might be the D (5 bases). The CDR3 consists of 11 residues. The ends were cut back, 8 bases at V and 5 bases at J, with 7 bases in the middle. Germline V CDR1 and CDR2: MDHEN, SYDVKM. Written as DNA, the CDR3 is TGTGCCAGCCTGAGGGACAATGAGCAGTTCTTC. Translation: CASLRDNEQFF.

This clonotype has just a few counts. The chain uses TRBV12-3 or TRBV12-4 and TRBJ2-3, with 9 bases that match TRBD2. The CDR3 runs 20 residues. With V trimmed by 4 bases and J by 4 bases, 21 bases remained unmatched. The DNA for the CDR3 is TGTGCCAGCAGTTCTGGGGAAGTCGGTAGCGGGAGATCGAGCTCAGATACGCAGTATTTT. As protein: CASSSGEVGSGRSSSDTQYF.

With regard to this clonotype: This may be a read error, as it is one base from a much larger clone. The chain combines TRBV7-6 with TRBJ2-7; D ambiguous. The length of the CDR3 is 15 residues. CDR1 and CDR2 (germline): SGHVS, FNYEAQ. The CDR3 here is CVSSQDESPLREQYF. DNA for the CDR3: TGTGTCAGCAGCCAGGACGAATCCCCGCTGAGAGAGCAGTACTTC.

In this sample, this clonotype turned up a few times. The chain combines TRBV7-2 with TRBJ1-2; 8 bases line up with TRBD1. Germline V gene data show CDR1 as SGHTA and CDR2 as FQGNSA. V lost 4 bases, J lost 3 bases, and 7 bases stayed unmatched. The CDR3 sequence is 15 residues long. CDR3 DNA: TGTGCCAGCAGCTCACGACAGGGGTTTGACTATGGCTACACCTTC. Translating gives CASSSRQGFDYGYTF.

This clonotype has more than one count but fewer than ten. The chain joins TRBV12-3 or TRBV12-4 to TRBJ2-7; 7 nucleotides line up with TRBD1. The CDR3 sequence is 14 residues long. V lost 6 bases to trimming and J lost 3 bases; unmatched junction nucleotides: 8. The CDR3 DNA reads as TGTGCCAGCAGCCCCGGGACAGCGAACTACGAGCAGTACTTC. Translating gives CASSPGTANYEQYF.

This clonotype was counted a few times. The chain couples TRBV7-6 to TRBJ2-7; D is undetermined. The CDR3 has 14 amino acids. The V end lost 0 bases, the J end lost 2 bases, and 8 bases lay between the germline ends. CDR1 is SGHVS, CDR2 FNYEAQ, per germline. The CDR3 spells CASSLARGTYEQYF. Written as DNA, the CDR3 is TGTGCCAGCAGCTTAGCACGCGGTACCTACGAGCAGTACTTC.

This clonotype was detected many times. J is TRBJ2-1 and V is TRBV5-1; 10 bases map to TRBD2. Germline CDR1 reads SGHRS; CDR2 reads YFSETQ. There are 17 residues in the CDR3. V was clipped by 5 bases and J by 4 bases; unmatched bases: 12. The CDR3 sequence: CASRWASGSPIYNEQFF. CDR3 nucleotide sequence: TGCGCCAGCAGATGGGCTAGCGGGAGTCCCATTTACAATGAGCAGTTCTTC.

This clonotype turned up a few times. This chain connects TRBV20-1 to TRBJ1-2, with no clear D. V was shortened by 5 bases and J by 2 bases, with 9 bases between the two germline ends. CDR1 DFQATT and CDR2 SNEGSKA come from the germline V gene (reference sequence). The CDR3 spans 12 residues. CDR3 sequence: CSAGGANYGYTF. The CDR3 DNA sequence: TGCAGTGCTGGAGGCGCGAACTATGGCTACACCTTC.